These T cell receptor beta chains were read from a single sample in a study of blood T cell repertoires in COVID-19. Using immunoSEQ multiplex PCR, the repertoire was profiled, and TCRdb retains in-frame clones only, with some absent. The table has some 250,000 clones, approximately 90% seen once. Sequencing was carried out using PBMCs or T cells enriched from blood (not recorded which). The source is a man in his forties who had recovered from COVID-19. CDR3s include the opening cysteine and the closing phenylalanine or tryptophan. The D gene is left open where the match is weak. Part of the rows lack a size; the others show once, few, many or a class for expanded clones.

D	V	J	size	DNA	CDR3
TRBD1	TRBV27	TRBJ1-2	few	TGTGCCAGCAGTTGGAGTGGACAGGGTGACTATGGCTACACCTTC	CASSWSGQGDYGYTF
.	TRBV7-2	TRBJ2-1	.	TGTGCCAGCAGAGGAGGAAGGACCTACAATGAGCAGTTCTTC	CASRGGRTYNEQFF
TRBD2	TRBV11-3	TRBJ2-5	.	TGTGCCAGCAGTTCCCGAGTCGGGGGGGCTTTCGAGACCCAGTACTTC	CASSSRVGGAFETQYF
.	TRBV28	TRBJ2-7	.	TGTGCCAGCAGCCAGATCGGGGTCAGCGAGCAGTACTTC	CASSQIGVSEQYF
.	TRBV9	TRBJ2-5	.	TGTGCCAGCAGCCCCAACTCGGGGGGCAAAGAGACCCAGTACTTC	CASSPNSGGKETQYF
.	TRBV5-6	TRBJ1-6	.	TGTGCCAGCAGCTTGTACATGGGGGCCGGTTCACCCCTCCACTTT	CASSLYMGAGSPLHF
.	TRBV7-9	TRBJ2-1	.	TGTGCCAGCAGCTTAGTTTTGTCCACTGGTGAGCAGTTCTTC	CASSLVLSTGEQFF
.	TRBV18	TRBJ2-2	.	TGTGCCAGCTCACCAGGGGGGACCCTAACCACCGGGGAGCTGTTTTTT	CASSPGGTLTTGELFF
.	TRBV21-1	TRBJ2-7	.	TGTGCCAGCAGCAAAGCGTTTCATCGCCGACAGGGGGTTTACGAGCAGTACTTC	CASSKAFHRRQGVYEQYF
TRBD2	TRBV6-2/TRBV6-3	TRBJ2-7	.	TGTGCCAGCAGTTACTCGCTGCGGGAGGGCCTCTACGAGCAGTACTTC	CASSYSLREGLYEQYF
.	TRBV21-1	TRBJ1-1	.	TGTGCCAGCAGCAAAGGGAGACAGGTTTGGGATGAAGCTTTCTTT	CASSKGRQVWDEAFF
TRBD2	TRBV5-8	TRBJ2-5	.	TGTGCCAGCAGCTGGGGACTAGCGCGCCCCTTTTACCAAGAGACCCAGTACTTC	CASSWGLARPFYQETQYF
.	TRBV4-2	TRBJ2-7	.	TGTGCCAGCAGCCAAGATCTTCTAGAACCCCGCTACGAGCAGTACTTC	CASSQDLLEPRYEQYF
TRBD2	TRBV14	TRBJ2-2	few	TGTGCCAGCACCAGGGGACTAGCGGAACGCGGGGAGCTGTTTTTT	CASTRGLAERGELFF
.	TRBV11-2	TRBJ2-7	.	TGTGCCAGCAGCGTGAGCCCGGGTTTCTACGAGCAGTACTTC	CASSVSPGFYEQYF
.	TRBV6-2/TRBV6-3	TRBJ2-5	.	TGTGCCAGCAGTAAGGGTGTGGGGGCACGTGAATTGGAGACCCAGTACTTC	CASSKGVGARELETQYF
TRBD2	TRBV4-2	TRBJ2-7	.	TGTGCCAGCAGCTCCGGACTAGCCCGGTCCTACGAGCAGTACTTC	CASSSGLARSYEQYF
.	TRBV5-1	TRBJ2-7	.	TGCGCCAGCAGCTTTCGTGAAGGACAATTCTACGAGCAGTACTTC	CASSFREGQFYEQYF
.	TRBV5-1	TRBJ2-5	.	TGCGCCAGCAGCTTGGCCCAGCAGGGTGGGGAGACCCAGTACTTC	CASSLAQQGGETQYF
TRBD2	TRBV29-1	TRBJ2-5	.	TGCAGCGTTGGCACTAGCGCACCCCAAGAGACCCAGTACTTC	CSVGTSAPQETQYF
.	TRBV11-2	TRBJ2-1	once	TGTGCCAGCAGCTTACGGGCGGGAATTTATGAGCAGTTCTTC	CASSLRAGIYEQFF
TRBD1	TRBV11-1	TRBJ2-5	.	TGTGCCAGCAGTCCTGACAGGGTCCAAGAGACCCAGTACTTC	CASSPDRVQETQYF
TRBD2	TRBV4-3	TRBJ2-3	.	TGCGCCAGCAGCCAAGTCGGGGGGGCTAGCACAGATACGCAGTATTTT	CASSQVGGASTDTQYF
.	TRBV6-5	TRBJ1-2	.	TGTGCCAGCAGCGACAGGCACTATGGCTACACCTTC	CASSDRHYGYTF
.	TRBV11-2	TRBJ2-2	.	TGTGCCAGCAGCTCCGGGGGAGGGGAGCTGTTTTTT	CASSSGGGELFF
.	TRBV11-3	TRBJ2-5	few	TGTGCCAGCAGGGCGGCAGGGGAAAATGTTTACCAAGAGACCCAGTACTTC	CASRAAGENVYQETQYF
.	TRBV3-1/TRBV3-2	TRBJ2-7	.	TGTGCCAGCAGCCAAGATCGTCAGGGGATCGAGCAGTACTTC	CASSQDRQGIEQYF
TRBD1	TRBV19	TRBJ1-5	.	TGTGCCAGTAGTTTCCGGGACAGGGGAGCGGGGCAGCCCCAGCATTTT	CASSFRDRGAGQPQHF
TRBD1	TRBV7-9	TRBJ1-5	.	TGTGCCAGCAGCGTATGGGGACAGGGGACTTATAGCAATCAGCCCCAGCATTTT	CASSVWGQGTYSNQPQHF
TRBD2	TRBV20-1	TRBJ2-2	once	TGCAGTGCTAGTTCCGGGCGGGGGGAGAACACCGGGGAGCTGTTTTTT	CSASSGRGENTGELFF
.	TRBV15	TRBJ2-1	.	TGTGCCACCAGCAGGGAGCGACAGATCCAGTTCTTC	CATSRERQIQFF
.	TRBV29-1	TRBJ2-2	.	TGCAGCGCCGCCGTGGGACAAAACACCGGGGAGCTGTTTTTT	CSAAVGQNTGELFF
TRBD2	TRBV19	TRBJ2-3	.	TGTGCCAGTAAGGCTAGCGGGATATCGACAGATACGCAGTATTTT	CASKASGISTDTQYF
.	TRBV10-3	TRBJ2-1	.	TGTGCCATCAGCGGTGACAGTTACAATGAGCAGTTCTTC	CAISGDSYNEQFF
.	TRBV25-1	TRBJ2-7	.	TGTGCCAGCAGTGAGTGGGAGGGGGACTACGAGCAGTACTTC	CASSEWEGDYEQYF
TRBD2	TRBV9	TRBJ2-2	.	TGTGCCAGCAGCCTTCGGGGGGGCGCGGACACCGGGGAGCTGTTTTTT	CASSLRGGADTGELFF
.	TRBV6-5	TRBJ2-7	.	TGTGCCAGCGGACACGTCGGGTACGAGCAGTACTTC	CASGHVGYEQYF
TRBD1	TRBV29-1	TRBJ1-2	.	TGCAGCGCCGGGCAGGGGGCGACTAACTATGGCTACACCTTC	CSAGQGATNYGYTF
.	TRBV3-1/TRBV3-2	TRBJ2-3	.	TGTGCCAGCAGCCACCTAGCCTCTAGCCATTCCACAGATACGCAGTATTTT	CASSHLASSHSTDTQYF
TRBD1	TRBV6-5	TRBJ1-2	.	TGTGCCAGCAGAAGAGGGGGCGTCTATGGCTACACCTTC	CASRRGGVYGYTF
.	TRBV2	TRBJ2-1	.	TGTGCCAGCCTAGGCTCCTACAATGAGCAGTTCTTC	CASLGSYNEQFF
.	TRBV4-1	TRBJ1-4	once	TGCGCCAGCAGCCAAGATATGGACAGACGTGAAAAACTGTTTTTT	CASSQDMDRREKLFF
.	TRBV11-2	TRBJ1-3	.	TGTGCCAGCAGCCCCGCCGGGATTAGTAGCTCTGGAAACACCATATATTTT	CASSPAGISSSGNTIYF
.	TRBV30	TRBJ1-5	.	TGTGCCTGGAGTGCCTCCCCGGGGGTTTTCAAGGGCAATCAGCCCCAGCATTTT	CAWSASPGVFKGNQPQHF
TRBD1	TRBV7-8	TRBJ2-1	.	TGTGCCAGCAGGATCGCGACAGGGAGATTCTACAATGAGCAGTTCTTC	CASRIATGRFYNEQFF
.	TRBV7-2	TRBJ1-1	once	TGTGCCAGCAGCTTATCTGCGGACTCGAACACTGAAGCTTTCTTT	CASSLSADSNTEAFF
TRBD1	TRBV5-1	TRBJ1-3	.	TGCGCCAGCAGCTTGGGGACAGGGGCTGGAAACACCATATATTTT	CASSLGTGAGNTIYF
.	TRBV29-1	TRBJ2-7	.	TGCAGCGTTGAAGATCAGGACAGACCTTACGAGCAGTACTTC	CSVEDQDRPYEQYF
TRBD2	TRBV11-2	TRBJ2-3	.	TGTGCCAGCAGCTTAGATTGGGGCGGGAGGGGGACAGATACGCAGTATTTT	CASSLDWGGRGTDTQYF
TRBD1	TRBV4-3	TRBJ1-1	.	TGCGCCAGCAGCCAAAATACAGGGGGTTTCACTGAAGCTTTCTTT	CASSQNTGGFTEAFF
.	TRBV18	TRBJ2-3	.	TGTGCCAGCTCACCACTTCTAGACGTTAGCACAGATACGCAGTATTTT	CASSPLLDVSTDTQYF
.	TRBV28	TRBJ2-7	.	TGTGCCAGCAGTCCCCCGGGAAGGACCTACGAGCAGTACTTC	CASSPPGRTYEQYF
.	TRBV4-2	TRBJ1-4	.	TGTGCCAGCAGTTATGGATTCCAGGGGTATGATGAAAAACTGTTTTTT	CASSYGFQGYDEKLFF
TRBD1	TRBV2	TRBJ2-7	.	TGTGCCAGCAGTGTAACCGGGACAGGGGCTGCTACGCAGTACTTC	CASSVTGTGAATQYF
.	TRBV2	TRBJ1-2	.	TGTGCCAGCAGTGACCAGGGGTATTATGGCTACACCTTC	CASSDQGYYGYTF
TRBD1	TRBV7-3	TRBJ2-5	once	TGTGCCAGCAGCTGGGGACAGGGGGGACGAGAGACCCAGTACTTC	CASSWGQGGRETQYF